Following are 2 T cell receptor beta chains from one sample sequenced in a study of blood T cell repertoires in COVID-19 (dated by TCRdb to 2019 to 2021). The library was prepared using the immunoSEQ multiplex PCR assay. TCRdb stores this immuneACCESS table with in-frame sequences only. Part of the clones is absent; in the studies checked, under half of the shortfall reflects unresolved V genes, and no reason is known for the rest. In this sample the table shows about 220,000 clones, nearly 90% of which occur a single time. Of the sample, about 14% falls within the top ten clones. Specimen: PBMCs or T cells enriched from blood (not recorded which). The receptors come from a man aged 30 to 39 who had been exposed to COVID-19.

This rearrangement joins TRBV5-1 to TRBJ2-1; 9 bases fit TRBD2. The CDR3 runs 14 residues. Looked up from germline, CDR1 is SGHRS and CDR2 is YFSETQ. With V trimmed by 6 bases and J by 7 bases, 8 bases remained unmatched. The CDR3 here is CASTFPTSGNEQFF. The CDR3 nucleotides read TGCGCCAGCACGTTCCCGACTAGCGGTAATGAGCAGTTCTTC.

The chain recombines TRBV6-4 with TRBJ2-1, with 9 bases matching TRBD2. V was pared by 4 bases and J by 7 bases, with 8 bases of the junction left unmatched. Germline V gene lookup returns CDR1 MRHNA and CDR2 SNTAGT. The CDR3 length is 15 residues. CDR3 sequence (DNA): TGTGCCAGCAGTGTGGCGGGGGGGCCAGCGAATGAGCAGTTCTTC. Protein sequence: CASSVAGGPANEQFF.